These 6 T cell receptor beta chains were all obtained from the same sample, sequenced in a study of T cells in Graves' hyperthyroidism and ophthalmopathy (dated by TCRdb to about 2019). The library relied on multiplex PCR. Sequencing was performed on an Illumina HiSeq 2000. The TCR beta CDR3 regions were amplified from RNA transcripts. For the first round of RT-PCR on the TCR CDR3, the HTBI primer set was used together with the Qiagen OneStep RT-PCR kit. The raw public data were reprocessed by TCRdb itself: fastp quality trimming at Q25, MiXCR clonotype calling, in-frame beta chains only. Rows are combined by CDR3 protein, so each entry shows the most common genes and DNA. This sample is represented by about 640,000 distinct CDR3 sequences; under 25% of them were singletons. More than 30% of the sample rests with the top ten. Specimen: blood. These receptors were collected from a man younger than 45 with Graves' ophthalmopathy.

V is TRBV20-1 and J is TRBJ2-1; 10 bases line up with TRBD2. V trimming: 1 base; J trimming: 0 bases; junction bases outside the gene matches: 0. Looked up from germline, CDR1 is DFQATT and CDR2 is SNEGSKA (reference sequence). The CDR3 spans 15 residues. DNA of the CDR3: TGCAGTGCTAGAGTAGCGGGGGGCTCCTACAATGAGCAGTTCTTC. Encoded protein: CSARVAGGSYNEQFF.

This clonotype was seen only a few times. The chain couples TRBV6-4 to TRBJ2-3; D is possibly TRBD1 or TRBD2 (5 bases each). The V and J ends lost 0 bases and 0 bases respectively, with 10 bases between them. Germline assignment: CDR1 MRHNA and CDR2 SNTAGT. The CDR3 is 16 amino acids. The CDR3 region is CASSDSRGLSTDTQYF. The CDR3 DNA reads TGTGCCAGCAGTGACTCGAGGGGTCTAAGCACAGATACGCAGTATTTT.

In this sample, this clonotype turned up many times. This sequence joins TRBV10-3 and TRBJ2-7; possibly TRBD1 for D (6 bases). The CDR3 loop spans 15 amino acids. Between the trimmed V and J ends, which lost 0 bases and 3 bases, there was a span of 12 bases. Per germline, CDR1 ENHRY and CDR2 SYGVKD. Here the CDR3 DNA reads TGTGCCATCAGTGAGTCGCGCCAGGGGTTCTACGAGCAGTACTTC. Protein product: CAISESRQGFYEQYF.

Many counts were recorded for this clonotype. This chain links TRBV7-3 with TRBJ2-1, with D uncertain. CDR1 and CDR2 from the germline V gene are SGHTA and FQGTGA. The CDR3 is 13 amino acids. With 1 base removed from V and 8 bases from J, the gap between germline ends came to 9 bases. In DNA form, the CDR3 reads TGTGCCAGCAGCTTAAAGGGTGGGGATGAGCAGTTCTTC. This encodes CASSLKGGDEQFF. The whole variable domain, remainder taken from reference TRBV7-3 and TRBJ2-1, is GAGVSQTPSNKVTEKGKYVELRCDPISGHTALYWYRQSLGQGPEFLIYFQGTGAADDSGLPNDRFFAVRPEGSVSTLKIQRTERGDSAVYLCASSLKGGDEQFFGPGTRLTVL.

This chain connects TRBV5-4 to TRBJ2-1, with D maybe TRBD1 (5 bases). Trimming removed 1 base at V and 7 bases at J, with 15 bases between. Per the germline V gene, CDR1 is SGHNT and CDR2 is YYREEE (reference sequence). The CDR3 consists of 15 residues. CDR3 coding DNA: TGTGCCAGCAGCTTGTACAGGCTGGCCGATAATGAGCAGTTCTTC. Amino acid sequence: CASSLYRLADNEQFF.

The rearrangement links TRBV4-1 to TRBJ2-1; D is perhaps TRBD2 (6 bases). V shed 1 base and J shed 9 bases, with 13 bases lying between them. Germline V gives CDR1 MGHRA, CDR2 YSYEKL. The CDR3 sequence is 14 residues long. This chain's CDR3 is CASSQVETRGEQFF. The DNA of the CDR3 is TGCGCCAGCAGCCAAGTAGAGACTAGAGGTGAGCAGTTCTTC.